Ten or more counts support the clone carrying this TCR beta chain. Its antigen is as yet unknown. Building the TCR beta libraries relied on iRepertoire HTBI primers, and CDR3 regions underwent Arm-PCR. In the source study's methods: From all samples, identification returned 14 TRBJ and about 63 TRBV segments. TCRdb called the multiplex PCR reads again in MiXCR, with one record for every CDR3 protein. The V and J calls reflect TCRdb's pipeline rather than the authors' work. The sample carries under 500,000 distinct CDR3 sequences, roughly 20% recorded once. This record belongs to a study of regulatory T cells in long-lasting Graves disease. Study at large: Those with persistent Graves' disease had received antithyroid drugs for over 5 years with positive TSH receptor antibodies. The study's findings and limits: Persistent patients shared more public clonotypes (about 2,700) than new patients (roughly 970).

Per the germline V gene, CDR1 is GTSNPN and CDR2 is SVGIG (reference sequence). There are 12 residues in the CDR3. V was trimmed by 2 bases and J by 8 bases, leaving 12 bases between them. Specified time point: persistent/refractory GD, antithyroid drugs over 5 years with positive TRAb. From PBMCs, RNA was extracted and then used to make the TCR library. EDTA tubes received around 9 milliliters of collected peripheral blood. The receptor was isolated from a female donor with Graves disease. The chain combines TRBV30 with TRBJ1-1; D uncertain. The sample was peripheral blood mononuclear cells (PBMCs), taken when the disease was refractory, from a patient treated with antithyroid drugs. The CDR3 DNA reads TGTGCCTGGAGTCCCTTGGTCATGGAAGCTTTCTTT. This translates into CAWSPLVMEAFF.